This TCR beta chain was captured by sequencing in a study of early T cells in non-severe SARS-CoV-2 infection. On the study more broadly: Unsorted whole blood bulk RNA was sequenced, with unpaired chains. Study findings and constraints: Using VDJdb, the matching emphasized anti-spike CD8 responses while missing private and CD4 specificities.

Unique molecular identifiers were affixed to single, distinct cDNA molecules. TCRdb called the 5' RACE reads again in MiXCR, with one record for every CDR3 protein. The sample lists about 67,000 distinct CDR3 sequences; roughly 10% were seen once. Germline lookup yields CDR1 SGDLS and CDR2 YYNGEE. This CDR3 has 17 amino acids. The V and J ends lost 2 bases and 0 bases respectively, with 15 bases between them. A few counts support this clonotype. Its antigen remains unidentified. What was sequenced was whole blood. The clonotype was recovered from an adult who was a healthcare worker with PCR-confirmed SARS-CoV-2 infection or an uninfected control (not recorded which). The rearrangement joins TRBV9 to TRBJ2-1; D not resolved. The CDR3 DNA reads TGTGCCAGCAGCGTGACGGTTGGCCAAAGCTCCTACAATGAGCAGTTCTTC. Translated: CASSVTVGQSSYNEQFF. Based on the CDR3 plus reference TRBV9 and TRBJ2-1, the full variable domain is DSGVTQTPKHLITATGQRVTLRCSPRSGDLSVYWYQQSLDQGLQFLIQYYNGEERAKGNILERFSAQQFPDLHSELNLSSLELGDSALYFCASSVTVGQSSYNEQFFGPGTRLTVL.